The clone carrying this T cell receptor (beta chain) was detected many times. Its antigen is currently unknown. The sample is drawn from a study of cytomegalovirus exposure and HLA in healthy donors. The overall study: The same platform was used for the 110 or so validation repertoires and the roughly 680 first-cohort repertoires, a later analysis reported.

General study results and limits: The finding came from a later analysis; first-cohort TCR clusters tended to co-occur in the 95 to 150 validation repertoires. A few of the chains that were CMV-associated were confirmed in vitro to be specific for CMV antigens.

Produced via immunoSEQ multiplex PCR; TCRdb's table is partial and in-frame only. The top ten hold 3% of the sample, which has 90,000 to 130,000 clones, about 85% seen once. Trimming at V came to 3 bases and at J to 0 bases, leaving 6 bases not matched to a gene. The CDR3 covers 18 residues. From germline, CDR1 is MNHEY and CDR2 SMNVEV (reference sequence). The receptor's source is a woman aged 18-29 years in good health and CMV-seronegative. Sequenced input: PBMCs. V is TRBV27 and J is TRBJ1-6; 9 nucleotides align to TRBD1. CDR3 sequence: CASSFGTGLSSYNSPLHF. DNA for the CDR3: TGTGCCAGCAGTTTCGGGACAGGGCTAAGCTCCTATAATTCACCCCTCCACTTT.